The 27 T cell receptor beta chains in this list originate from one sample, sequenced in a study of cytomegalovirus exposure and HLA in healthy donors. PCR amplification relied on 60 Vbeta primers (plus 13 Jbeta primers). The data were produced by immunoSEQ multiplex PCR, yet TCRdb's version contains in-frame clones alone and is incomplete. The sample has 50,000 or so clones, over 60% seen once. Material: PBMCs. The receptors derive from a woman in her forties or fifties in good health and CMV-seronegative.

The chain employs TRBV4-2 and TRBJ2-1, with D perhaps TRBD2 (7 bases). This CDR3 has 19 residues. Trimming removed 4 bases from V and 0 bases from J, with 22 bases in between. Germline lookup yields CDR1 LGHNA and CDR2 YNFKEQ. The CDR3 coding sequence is TGTGCCAGCAGCCGGGAAGGGGAGGCGGGGGCCAGCTCCTACAATGAGCAGTTCTTC. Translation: CASSREGEAGASSYNEQFF.

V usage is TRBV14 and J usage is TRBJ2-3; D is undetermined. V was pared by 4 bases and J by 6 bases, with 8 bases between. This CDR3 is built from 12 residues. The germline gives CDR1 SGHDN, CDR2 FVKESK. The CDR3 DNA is TGTGCCAGCAGCCTACGGTCTGATACGCAGTATTTT. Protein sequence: CASSLRSDTQYF.

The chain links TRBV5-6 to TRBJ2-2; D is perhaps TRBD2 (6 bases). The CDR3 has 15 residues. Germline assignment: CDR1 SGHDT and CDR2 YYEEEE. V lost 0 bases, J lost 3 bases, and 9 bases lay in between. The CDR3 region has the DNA TGTGCCAGCAGCTTGGAGGGACTCTACACCGGGGAGCTGTTTTTT. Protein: CASSLEGLYTGELFF.

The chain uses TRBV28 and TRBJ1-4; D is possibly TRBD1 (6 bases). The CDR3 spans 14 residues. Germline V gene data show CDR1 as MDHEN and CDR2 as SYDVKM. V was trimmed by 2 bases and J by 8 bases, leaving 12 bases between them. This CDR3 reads CASSLVGHGEKLFF. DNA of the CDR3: TGTGCCAGCAGTTTAGTGGGACACGGCGAAAAACTGTTTTTT. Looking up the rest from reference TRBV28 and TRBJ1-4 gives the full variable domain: DVKVTQSSRYLVKRTGEKVFLECVQDMDHENMFWYRQDPGLGLRLIYFSYDVKMKEKGDIPEGYSVSREKKERFSLILESASTNQTSMYLCASSLVGHGEKLFFGSGTQLSVL.

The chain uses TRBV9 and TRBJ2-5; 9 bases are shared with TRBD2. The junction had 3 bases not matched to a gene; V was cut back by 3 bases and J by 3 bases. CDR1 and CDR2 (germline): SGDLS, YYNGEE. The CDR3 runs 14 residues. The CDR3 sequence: CASSGRLAEETQYF. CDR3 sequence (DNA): TGTGCCAGCAGCGGTAGACTAGCGGAAGAGACCCAGTACTTC.

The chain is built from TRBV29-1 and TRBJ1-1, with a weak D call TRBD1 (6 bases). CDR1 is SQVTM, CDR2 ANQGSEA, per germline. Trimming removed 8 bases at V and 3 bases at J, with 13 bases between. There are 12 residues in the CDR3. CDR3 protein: CSSRDTYTEAFF. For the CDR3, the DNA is TGCAGCTCAAGGGACACCTACACTGAAGCTTTCTTT.

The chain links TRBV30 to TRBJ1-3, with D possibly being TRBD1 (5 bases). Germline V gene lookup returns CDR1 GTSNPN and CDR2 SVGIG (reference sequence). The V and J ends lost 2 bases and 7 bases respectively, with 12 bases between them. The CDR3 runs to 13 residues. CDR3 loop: CAWSRGPGNTIYF. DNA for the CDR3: TGTGCCTGGAGTAGGGGCCCCGGGAACACCATATATTTT.

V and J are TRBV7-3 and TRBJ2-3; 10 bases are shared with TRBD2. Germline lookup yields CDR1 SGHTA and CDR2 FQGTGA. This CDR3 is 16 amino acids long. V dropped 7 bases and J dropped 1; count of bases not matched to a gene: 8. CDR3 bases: TGTGCCAGCAACGAAGCCGGGACTAGCGGCACAGATACGCAGTATTTT. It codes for CASNEAGTSGTDTQYF.

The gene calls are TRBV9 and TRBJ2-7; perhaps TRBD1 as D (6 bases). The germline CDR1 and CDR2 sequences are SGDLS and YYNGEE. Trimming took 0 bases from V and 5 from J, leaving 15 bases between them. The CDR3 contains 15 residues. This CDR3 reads CASSVEATGRDEQYF. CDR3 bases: TGTGCCAGCAGCGTAGAGGCGACAGGAAGAGACGAGCAGTACTTC.

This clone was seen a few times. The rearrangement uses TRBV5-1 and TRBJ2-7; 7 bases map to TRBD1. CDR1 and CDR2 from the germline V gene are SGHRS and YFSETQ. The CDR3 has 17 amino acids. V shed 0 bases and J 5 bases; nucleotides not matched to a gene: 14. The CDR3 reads CASSLEEALTGKNEQYF. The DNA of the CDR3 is TGCGCCAGCAGCTTGGAGGAGGCTTTGACAGGGAAGAACGAGCAGTACTTC.

CDR3: CAIRGSSYSGNTIYF. The DNA for the CDR3 is TGTGCCATCAGGGGCTCCTCCTACTCTGGAAACACCATATATTTT. The V call is TRBV10-3, the J call TRBJ1-3; no definite D call. CDR1 is ENHRY, CDR2 SYGVKD, per germline. The CDR3 totals 15 residues. Trimming pared 6 bases from V and 0 bases from J, leaving 12 bases between.

The CDR3: CASSPGTSNTGELFF. CDR3 sequence (DNA): TGCGCCAGCAGCCCCGGGACTTCGAACACCGGGGAGCTGTTTTTT. The chain uses TRBV10-1 and TRBJ2-2, with TRBD2 as a possible D gene (6 bases). This CDR3 has 15 residues. In germline, CDR1 is WNHNN, CDR2 SYGVQD (reference sequence). With 6 bases removed from V and 0 bases from J, the gap between germline ends came to 11 bases.

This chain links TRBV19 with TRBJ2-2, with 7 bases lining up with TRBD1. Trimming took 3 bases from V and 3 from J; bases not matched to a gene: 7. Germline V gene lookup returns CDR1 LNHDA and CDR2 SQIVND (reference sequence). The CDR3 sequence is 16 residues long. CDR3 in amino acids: CASSIPGTAHTGELFF. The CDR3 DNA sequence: TGTGCCAGTAGTATTCCCGGGACAGCCCACACCGGGGAGCTGTTTTTT.

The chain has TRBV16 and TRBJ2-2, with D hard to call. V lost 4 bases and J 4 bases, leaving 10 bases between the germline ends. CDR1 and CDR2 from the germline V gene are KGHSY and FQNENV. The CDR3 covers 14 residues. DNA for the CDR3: TGTGCCAGCAGCCTTGGGCAGAGCACCGGGGAGCTGTTTTTT. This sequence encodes CASSLGQSTGELFF.

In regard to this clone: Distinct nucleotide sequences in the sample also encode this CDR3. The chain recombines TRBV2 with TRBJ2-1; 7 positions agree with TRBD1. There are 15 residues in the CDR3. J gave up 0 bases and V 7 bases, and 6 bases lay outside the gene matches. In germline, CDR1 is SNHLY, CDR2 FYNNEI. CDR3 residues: CASNLQGSSYNEQFF. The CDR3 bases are TGTGCCAGCAACCTACAGGGGAGCTCCTACAATGAGCAGTTCTTC.

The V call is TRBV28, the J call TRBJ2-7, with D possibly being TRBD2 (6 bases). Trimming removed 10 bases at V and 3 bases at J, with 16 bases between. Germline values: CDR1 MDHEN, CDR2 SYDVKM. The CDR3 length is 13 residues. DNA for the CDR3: TGTGCCACCACCTGGGATAGCGGCTACGAGCAGTACTTC. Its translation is CATTWDSGYEQYF.

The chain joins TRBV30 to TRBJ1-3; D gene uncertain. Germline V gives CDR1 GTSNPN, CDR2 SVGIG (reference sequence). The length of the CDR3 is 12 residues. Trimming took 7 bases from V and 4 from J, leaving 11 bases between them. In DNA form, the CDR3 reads TGTGCCTTCCGGGTTTCAGGAAACACCATATATTTT. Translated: CAFRVSGNTIYF.

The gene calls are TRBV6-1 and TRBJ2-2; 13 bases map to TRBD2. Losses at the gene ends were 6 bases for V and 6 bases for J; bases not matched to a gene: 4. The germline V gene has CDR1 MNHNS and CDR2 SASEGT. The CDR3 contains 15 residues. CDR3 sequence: CASSVLAGGPGELFF. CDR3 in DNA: TGTGCCAGCAGCGTACTAGCGGGAGGGCCCGGGGAGCTGTTTTTT.

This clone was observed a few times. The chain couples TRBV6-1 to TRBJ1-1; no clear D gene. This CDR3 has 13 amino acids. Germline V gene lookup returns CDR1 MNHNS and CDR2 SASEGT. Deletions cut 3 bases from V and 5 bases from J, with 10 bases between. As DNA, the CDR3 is TGTGCCAGCAGTGATAGCCATGGTACTGAAGCTTTCTTT. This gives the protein CASSDSHGTEAFF.

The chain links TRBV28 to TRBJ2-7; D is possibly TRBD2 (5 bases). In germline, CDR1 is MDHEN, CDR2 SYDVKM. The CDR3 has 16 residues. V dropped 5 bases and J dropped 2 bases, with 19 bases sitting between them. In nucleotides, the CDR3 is TGTGCCAGCAGTCCGGCGGGCGGCGGGCGAACCTACGAGCAGTACTTC. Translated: CASSPAGGGRTYEQYF.

The CDR3 nucleotides are TGTGCCAGCAGCGTAAGGCAGGGGTCTAATAATGAGCAGTTCTTC. This translates into CASSVRQGSNNEQFF. The chain is built from TRBV9 and TRBJ2-1, with a tentative D call TRBD1 (6 bases). V dropped 1 base and J dropped 7 bases, with 15 bases sitting between them. Germline V CDR1 and CDR2: SGDLS, YYNGEE. The CDR3 runs to 15 residues. Complete variable domain (other parts from reference TRBV9 and TRBJ2-1): DSGVTQTPKHLITATGQRVTLRCSPRSGDLSVYWYQQSLDQGLQFLIQYYNGEERAKGNILERFSAQQFPDLHSELNLSSLELGDSALYFCASSVRQGSNNEQFFGPGTRLTVL.

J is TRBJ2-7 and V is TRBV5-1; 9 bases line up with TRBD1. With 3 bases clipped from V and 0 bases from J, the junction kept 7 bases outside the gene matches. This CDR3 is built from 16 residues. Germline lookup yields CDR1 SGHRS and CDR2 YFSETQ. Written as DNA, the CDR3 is TGCGCCAGCAGCTCCGACGGACAGGGGAGCTCCTACGAGCAGTACTTC. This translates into CASSSDGQGSSYEQYF.

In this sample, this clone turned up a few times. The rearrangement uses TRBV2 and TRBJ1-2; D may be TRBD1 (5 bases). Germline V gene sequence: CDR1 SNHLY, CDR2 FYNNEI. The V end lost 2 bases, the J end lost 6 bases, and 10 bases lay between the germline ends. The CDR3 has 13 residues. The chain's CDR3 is CASSELGADGYTF. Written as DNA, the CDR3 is TGTGCCAGCAGTGAACTAGGGGCGGATGGCTACACCTTC.

CDR3 sequence (DNA): TGTGCCTGGAGCCCCCTCGCGAGCGGGGGGATGAATGAGCAGTTCTTC. Amino acid sequence: CAWSPLASGGMNEQFF. This rearrangement joins TRBV30 to TRBJ2-1, with 9 bases aligning to TRBD2. CDR1 and CDR2 (germline): GTSNPN, SVGIG (reference sequence). Trimming cost V 3 bases and J 7 bases; bases outside gene matches: 13. The CDR3 is 16 residues long.

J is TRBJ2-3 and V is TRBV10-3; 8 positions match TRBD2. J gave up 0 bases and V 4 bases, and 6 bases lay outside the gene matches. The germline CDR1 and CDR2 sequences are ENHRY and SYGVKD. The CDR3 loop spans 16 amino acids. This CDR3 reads CAISAPTSASTDTQYF. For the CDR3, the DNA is TGTGCCATCAGTGCCCCGACTAGCGCGAGCACAGATACGCAGTATTTT.

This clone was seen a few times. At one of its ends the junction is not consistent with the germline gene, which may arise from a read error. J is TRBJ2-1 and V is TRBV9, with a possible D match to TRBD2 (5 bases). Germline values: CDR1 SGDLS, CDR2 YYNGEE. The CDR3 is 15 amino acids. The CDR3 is CDSSVRIGIGNEQFF. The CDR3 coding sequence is TGTGACAGCAGCGTAAGGATCGGGATCGGCAATGAGCAGTTCTTC.

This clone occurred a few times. The CDR3 DNA is TGCGCCAGCAGCCTAGCCGGGACAGCAAAACTGTTTTTT. Translation: CASSLAGTAKLFF. The chain is built from TRBV5-1 and TRBJ1-4, with 7 bases aligning to TRBD1. J lost 10 bases, V lost 4 bases, and 7 bases had no gene match. This CDR3 region has 13 residues. The germline V gene encodes CDR1 SGHRS and CDR2 YFSETQ.